This TCR beta chain originates from a study of T cells in Graves' hyperthyroidism and ophthalmopathy. Turning to the study itself: Peripheral blood sampling occurred at initial diagnosis, before any treatment.

Trimming took 4 bases from V and 5 from J; bases not matched to a gene: 9. Germline CDR1 reads SEHNR; CDR2 reads FQNEAQ (reference sequence). There are 16 residues in the CDR3. Any patient presenting with uncontrolled infection, other autoimmune disease, pregnancy or lactation was left out. This clonotype was counted between two and nine times. The TCR beta CDR3 regions underwent amplification using RNA transcripts as the source. A first-round RT-PCR of the TCR CDR3 used the HTBI primer set. TCRdb reprocessed the multiplex PCR reads via MiXCR and lists one record per CDR3 protein. This table has about 640,000 distinct CDR3 sequences, less than 25% appearing once.

The TCR was taken from a man between 25 and 39 years old with Graves' ophthalmopathy. The chain couples TRBV7-9 to TRBJ2-2; TRBD2 matches 8 bases. The sequenced sample consisted of blood. CDR3: CASSSPAGAGTGELFF. CDR3 nucleotide sequence: TGTGCCAGCAGCTCCCCAGCGGGAGCGGGGACCGGGGAGCTGTTTTTT.